These 17 T cell receptor beta chains came from one sample sequenced in a study of OX40 agonist ivuxolimab in advanced cancers. The repertoire was sequenced with immunoSEQ multiplex PCR; TCRdb's copy has only in-frame clones and lacks some. This table holds about 48,000 clones, 85% to 90% found once. Sequenced material: CD4+ or CD8+ T cells sorted from blood, taken in a trial of the OX40 agonist ivuxolimab. The source is an adult with an advanced solid tumor such as melanoma, head and neck, liver or kidney cancer.

This chain uses TRBV27 with TRBJ2-7; D may be TRBD1 or TRBD2 (5 bases each). This CDR3 is built from 13 residues. The V and J ends lost 2 bases and 5 bases respectively, with 10 bases between them. Germline assignment: CDR1 MNHEY and CDR2 SMNVEV (reference sequence). The CDR3 sequence: CASSLTGRDEQYF. Written as DNA, the CDR3 is TGTGCCAGCAGTTTAACGGGGCGCGACGAGCAGTACTTC.

The chain combines TRBV27 with TRBJ1-6; D perhaps matches TRBD1 (5 bases). CDR1 and CDR2 (germline): MNHEY, SMNVEV (reference sequence). This CDR3 region has 18 residues. V was cut by 7 bases and J by 1 base, with 20 bases left in between. DNA of the CDR3: TGTGCCAGCATAGATTTGGCAGGGTTTAGGTCCTATAATTCACCCCTCCACTTT. It yields the protein CASIDLAGFRSYNSPLHF.

The chain carries TRBV19 and TRBJ2-3; D gene ambiguous. The V end lost 1 base, the J end lost 0 bases, and 5 bases lay between the germline ends. The germline V gene has CDR1 LNHDA and CDR2 SQIVND (reference sequence). The CDR3 has 14 amino acids. CDR3: CASSIGASTDTQYF. Here the CDR3 DNA reads TGTGCCAGTAGTATAGGGGCTAGCACAGATACGCAGTATTTT. The entire variable domain, with the rest obtained from reference TRBV19 and TRBJ2-3, is as follows: DGGITQSPKYLFRKEGQNVTLSCEQNLNHDAMYWYRQDPGQGLRLIYYSQIVNDFQKGDIAEGYSVSREKKESFPLTVTSAQKNPTAFYLCASSIGASTDTQYFGPGTRLTVL.

V is TRBV9 and J is TRBJ2-3; D not certain. Trimming took 0 bases from V and 6 from J, leaving 14 bases between them. The CDR3 spans 15 residues. Per the germline V gene, CDR1 is SGDLS and CDR2 is YYNGEE. CDR3 region: CASSVGPADVDTQYF. CDR3 sequence (DNA): TGTGCCAGCAGCGTAGGACCAGCCGACGTTGATACGCAGTATTTT.

The chain carries TRBV6-4 and TRBJ1-3; D is undetermined. CDR1 MRHNA and CDR2 SNTAGT come from the germline V gene. The CDR3 contains 13 residues. V shed 10 bases and J shed 1 base, with 11 bases lying between them. Here the CDR3 DNA reads TGTGCCACCGGCCATAGATCTGGAAACACCATATATTTT. It encodes CATGHRSGNTIYF.

The CDR3 coding sequence is TGTGCCAGCAGCGGAACCGGGACAGTAAACACTGAAGCTTTCTTT. This codes for CASSGTGTVNTEAFF. The V and J genes are TRBV9 and TRBJ1-1; 7 nucleotides agree with TRBD1. V was pared by 3 bases and J by 2 bases, with 7 bases of the junction left unmatched. Germline CDR1 is SGDLS and CDR2 is YYNGEE. This CDR3 contains 15 residues.

The rearrangement joins TRBV7-9 to TRBJ1-5; weak D call: TRBD1 (5 bases). Germline V gene sequence: CDR1 SEHNR, CDR2 FQNEAQ (reference sequence). This CDR3 has 13 amino acids. V dropped 5 bases and J dropped 5 bases, with 10 bases sitting between them. CDR3 amino acids: CASSTGLDQPQHF. In DNA, the CDR3 is TGTGCCAGCAGCACGGGGCTCGATCAGCCCCAGCATTTT. Complete variable domain (other parts from reference TRBV7-9 and TRBJ1-5): DTGVSQNPRHKITKRGQNVTFRCDPISEHNRLYWYRQTLGQGPEFLTYFQNEAQLEKSRLLSDRFSAERPKGSFSTLEIQRTEQGDSAMYLCASSTGLDQPQHFGDGTRLSIL.

A single count supports this clone. The V and J genes are TRBV28 and TRBJ2-2, with a weak D call TRBD2 (6 bases). This CDR3 comprises 14 residues. Per germline, CDR1 MDHEN and CDR2 SYDVKM. The germline V and J ends were trimmed by 7 bases and 4 bases, with 13 bases remaining between them. CDR3 region: CASNVRGLTGELFF. In DNA, the CDR3 is TGTGCCAGCAACGTCCGGGGACTCACCGGGGAGCTGTTTTTT.

This chain connects TRBV6-1 to TRBJ1-1; possibly TRBD1 for D (5 bases). CDR3 length: 15 residues. Germline CDR1 and CDR2: MNHNS and SASEGT. V was pared by 0 bases and J by 3 bases, with 11 bases between. The CDR3: CASSEAGGVHTEAFF. CDR3 nucleotide sequence: TGTGCCAGCAGTGAAGCGGGGGGGGTCCACACTGAAGCTTTCTTT.

Here the CDR3 DNA reads TGTGCCAGCAGCTTACTAGACAGAACGAGCAATCAGCCCCAGCATTTT. Translated: CASSLLDRTSNQPQHF. The chain is built from TRBV7-8 and TRBJ1-5; perhaps TRBD1 as D (5 bases). There are 16 residues in the CDR3. Trimming removed 2 bases from V and 1 base from J, with 12 bases in between. Per germline, CDR1 SGHVS and CDR2 FQNEAQ.

The chain joins TRBV27 to TRBJ1-2, with TRBD1 identical over 7 bases. The CDR3 loop spans 16 amino acids. V shed 6 bases and J 8 bases; nucleotides not matched to a gene: 18. The V gene's germline CDR1 is MNHEY and CDR2 SMNVEV (reference sequence). Here the CDR3 reads CASRSLTGAAHEGYTF. DNA for the CDR3: TGTGCCAGCAGGTCCCTAACAGGGGCGGCCCACGAGGGCTACACCTTC.

The CDR3 DNA sequence: TGTGCCACCAGCAGAGATGTAGGGGCCGGCGAGCAGTACTTC. It is translated as CATSRDVGAGEQYF. This chain joins TRBV15 and TRBJ2-7; a possible D gene is TRBD1 (5 bases). The V end lost 0 bases, the J end lost 6 bases, and 12 bases lay between the germline ends. This CDR3 is built from 14 residues. CDR1 and CDR2 from the germline V gene are LNHNV and YYDKDF (reference sequence).

The V call is TRBV28, the J call TRBJ1-2; weak D call: TRBD1 (6 bases). Between the trimmed V and J ends, which lost 3 bases and 7 bases, there was a span of 30 bases. Germline CDR1 is MDHEN and CDR2 is SYDVKM. The CDR3 spans 19 residues. This CDR3 reads CASSFLQPQGASIESGYTF. In DNA, the CDR3 is TGTGCCAGCAGTTTTCTACAACCACAGGGTGCCTCAATTGAGAGTGGCTACACCTTC.

The rearrangement links TRBV7-7 to TRBJ2-5; D might be TRBD2 (6 bases). The end of the DNA aligns better with TRBJ2-7, so the J call may be wrong. There are 13 residues in the CDR3. Germline values: CDR1 SSHAT, CDR2 FNYEAQ (reference sequence). The DNA of the CDR3 is TGTGCCAGCAGCTGGGGTAAGGGAGGCGAGCAGTACTTC. Protein: CASSWGKGGEQYF.

This clone was found once. This chain's CDR3 is CASLGAGGTPAKQYF. Written as DNA, the CDR3 is TGTGCCAGCCTCGGGGCGGGCGGAACTCCAGCGAAGCAGTACTTC. This chain joins TRBV2 and TRBJ2-5, with D possibly being TRBD1 or TRBD2 (5 bases each). The length of the CDR3 is 15 residues. CDR1 is SNHLY, CDR2 FYNNEI, per germline. V lost 8 bases, J lost 11 bases, and 27 bases lay in between.

This chain links TRBV6-5 with TRBJ2-5, with TRBD1 as a possible D gene (5 bases). V shed 2 bases and J shed 5 bases, with 15 bases lying between them. Germline values: CDR1 MNHEY, CDR2 SVGAGI. The CDR3 contains 15 residues. This CDR3 reads CASSYGTGLGETQYF. The CDR3 DNA reads TGTGCCAGCAGTTACGGTACAGGCCTCGGGGAGACCCAGTACTTC.

V usage is TRBV6-5 and J usage is TRBJ2-1, with D possibly being TRBD1 (6 bases). Trimming shortened V by 10 bases and J by 2 bases, and 12 bases separated the two germline ends. Germline assignment: CDR1 MNHEY and CDR2 SVGAGI. This CDR3 is built from 13 residues. DNA of the CDR3: TGTGCCACGACAGGAGACACCTACAATGAGCAGTTCTTC. It encodes CATTGDTYNEQFF.